A single sample gave rise to the 10 T cell receptor beta chains below, sequenced in a study of response to subunit inactivated influenza vaccine. TCRdb reprocessed the RT-PCR reads with MiXCR, giving one entry per CDR3 protein. Among 500,000 to 650,000 distinct CDR3 sequences, approximately 7.7% were seen once, and the ten largest hold about an eighth. This sample comprised PBMCs from blood, obtained less than 30 months after vaccination. The receptor set was obtained from a man between 50 and 75 years old who received an inactivated influenza vaccine.

This clonotype was recorded many times. The gene calls are TRBV29-1 and TRBJ1-3, with 7 bases lining up with TRBD1. The CDR3 consists of 14 residues. Germline V lookup: CDR1 SQVTM, CDR2 ANQGSEA. The J segment lost 0 bases and the V segment lost 6 bases, leaving 5 bases of the junction unmatched. CDR3 in DNA: TGCAGCGTGACCAGGGACAGCTCTGGAAACACCATATATTTT. It encodes CSVTRDSSGNTIYF. The full variable domain, completed using reference TRBV29-1 and TRBJ1-3, is SAVISQKPSRDICQRGTSLTIQCQVDSQVTMMFWYRQQPGQSLTLIATANQGSEATYESGFVIDKFPISRPNLTFSTLTVSNMSPEDSSIYLCSVTRDSSGNTIYFGEGSWLTVV.

This clonotype was detected only a few times. This rearrangement joins TRBV18 to TRBJ1-3; D call uncertain. Trimming removed 2 bases at V and 0 bases at J, with 5 bases between. CDR3 length equals 14 residues. Germline V lookup: CDR1 KGHSH, CDR2 LQKENI. CDR3 amino acids: CASSPGVSGNTIYF. The CDR3 DNA sequence: TGTGCCAGCTCACCAGGAGTCTCTGGAAACACCATATATTTT.

In its sample, this clonotype was seen a few times. V gene TRBV18 combines with J gene TRBJ2-1; 9 bases are shared with TRBD1. J gave up 6 bases and V 6 bases, and 12 bases lay outside the gene matches. Germline CDR1 and CDR2: KGHSH and LQKENI. The CDR3 contains 16 residues. The CDR3 loop reads CASSQIPGQGSNEQFF. CDR3 sequence (DNA): TGTGCCAGCTCCCAAATACCGGGACAGGGTTCCAATGAGCAGTTCTTC. Filled out from reference TRBV18 and TRBJ2-1, the complete variable domain reads NAGVMQNPRHLVRRRGQEARLRCSPMKGHSHVYWYRQLPEEGLKFMVYLQKENIIDESGMPKERFSAEFPKEGPSILRIQQVVRGDSAAYFCASSQIPGQGSNEQFFGPGTRLTVL.

This clonotype was detected ten times or more. The V and J genes are TRBV9 and TRBJ2-2, with TRBD1 as a possible D gene (6 bases). Trimming took off 4 bases at V and 1 base at J, with 14 bases between the two ends. The CDR3 has 16 amino acids. Germline assignment: CDR1 SGDLS and CDR2 YYNGEE. The chain's CDR3 is CASSSPGVLNTGELFF. The CDR3 DNA reads as TGTGCCAGCAGCTCACCAGGGGTCCTGAACACCGGGGAGCTGTTTTTT. The full variable domain, its missing parts supplied by reference TRBV9 and TRBJ2-2, is DSGVTQTPKHLITATGQRVTLRCSPRSGDLSVYWYQQSLDQGLQFLIQYYNGEERAKGNILERFSAQQFPDLHSELNLSSLELGDSALYFCASSSPGVLNTGELFFGEGSRLTVL.

This clonotype showed up just a few times. The chain employs TRBV11-2 and TRBJ1-4, with 8 bases fitting TRBD1. The V gene end was trimmed by 1 base and the J gene end by 5 bases; junction bases not matched to a gene: 6. Germline loops: CDR1 SGHAT, CDR2 FQNNGV. CDR3 length: 16 residues. The CDR3 coding sequence is TGTGCCAGCAGCTTAGCTTCAGGGGGCCGGAATGAAAAACTGTTTTTT. Encoded protein: CASSLASGGRNEKLFF.

V and J are TRBV10-3 and TRBJ2-3, with D perhaps assigned TRBD1 or TRBD2 (5 bases each). Germline V gene lookup returns CDR1 ENHRY and CDR2 SYGVKD. This CDR3 has 15 amino acids. The V end lost 6 bases, the J end lost 4 bases, and 17 bases lay between the germline ends. The CDR3 region has the DNA TGTGCCATCAGCCGGGGCCAAAATCTCCCAGATACGCAGTATTTT. Amino acid sequence: CAISRGQNLPDTQYF.

This clonotype was seen a few times. The rearrangement uses TRBV29-1 and TRBJ2-2, with TRBD2 matching 11 bases. There are 15 residues in the CDR3. The germline V gene has CDR1 SQVTM and CDR2 ANQGSEA. V dropped 5 bases and J dropped 1; count of bases not matched to a gene: 3. The CDR3 DNA reads as TGCAGCGTTCCGACTAGCGGGGTGAACACCGGGGAGCTGTTTTTT. Translation: CSVPTSGVNTGELFF.

This clonotype occurred many times. The chain is built from TRBV2 and TRBJ2-1; 7 bases match TRBD2. CDR1 and CDR2 from the germline V gene are SNHLY and FYNNEI. J was trimmed by 0 bases and V by 8 bases; bases with no gene match: 10. The CDR3 totals 16 residues. DNA of the CDR3: TGTGCCAGCCGTTACGACCCGGGGGGCTCCTACAATGAGCAGTTCTTC. Residues: CASRYDPGGSYNEQFF. Full variable domain (rest looked up from reference TRBV2 and TRBJ2-1): EPEVTQTPSHQVTQMGQEVILRCVPISNHLYFYWYRQILGQKVEFLVSFYNNEISEKSEIFDDQFSVERPDGSNFTLKIRSTKLEDSAMYFCASRYDPGGSYNEQFFGPGTRLTVL.

This clonotype appeared a few times. The chain combines TRBV20-1 with TRBJ2-5; 8 nucleotides agree with TRBD1. CDR3 length: 15 residues. The V segment lost 5 bases and the J segment 5 bases; nucleotides outside the gene matches: 13. From germline, CDR1 is DFQATT and CDR2 SNEGSKA (reference sequence). CDR3 bases: TGCAGTGCTGTGGGTGGACAGGGCAGGGGGGAGACCCAGTACTTC. This encodes CSAVGGQGRGETQYF.

The table lists this clonotype with a few counts. The chain recombines TRBV18 with TRBJ2-7; possibly TRBD1 for D (6 bases). This CDR3 has 16 amino acids. Per germline, CDR1 KGHSH and CDR2 LQKENI. The V end was cut by 6 bases, the J end by 5 bases, with 23 bases between. CDR3 residues: CASSYRTNPTGDEQYF. CDR3 DNA: TGTGCCAGCTCCTACCGGACGAATCCGACAGGCGACGAGCAGTACTTC.